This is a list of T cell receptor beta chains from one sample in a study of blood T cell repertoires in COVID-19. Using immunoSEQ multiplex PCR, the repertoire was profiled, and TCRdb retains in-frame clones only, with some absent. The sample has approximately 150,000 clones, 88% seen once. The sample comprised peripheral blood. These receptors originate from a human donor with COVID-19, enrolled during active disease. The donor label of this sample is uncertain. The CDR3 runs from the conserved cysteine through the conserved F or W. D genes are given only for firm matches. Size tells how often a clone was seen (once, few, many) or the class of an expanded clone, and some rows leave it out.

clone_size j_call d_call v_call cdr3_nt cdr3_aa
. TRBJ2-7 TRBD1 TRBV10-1 TGCGCCAGCAGTCCCGGGACAGGGGAAAAAAGAGAGCAGTACTTC CASSPGTGEKREQYF
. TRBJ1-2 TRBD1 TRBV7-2 TGTGCCAGCAGCTTACAGGGGGCAGATGGCTACACCTTC CASSLQGADGYTF
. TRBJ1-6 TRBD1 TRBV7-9 TGTGCCAGCAGCCGTCCCGGGACAGGGAATTCACCCCTCCACTTT CASSRPGTGNSPLHF
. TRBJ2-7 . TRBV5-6 TGTGCCAGCAGCTTGTCCTTCGAGGGCTTCTACGAGCAGTACTTC CASSLSFEGFYEQYF
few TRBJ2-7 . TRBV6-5 TGTGCCAGCAGTTACTCGCAGGGCAATAACTACGAGCAGTACTTC CASSYSQGNNYEQYF
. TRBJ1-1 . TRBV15 TGTGCCACCAGCAGAGATGTGGAGGGGAGTTGGATGAACACTGAAGCTTTCTTT CATSRDVEGSWMNTEAFF
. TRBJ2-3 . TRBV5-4 TGTGCCAGCAGCTTGGATTTAGCTTTCAAATCAGATACGCAGTATTTT CASSLDLAFKSDTQYF
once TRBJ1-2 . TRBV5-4 TGTGCCAGCAGCTCCACAGGGCTCTATGGCTACACCTTC CASSSTGLYGYTF
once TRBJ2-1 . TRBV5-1 TGCGCCAGCAGGTCGGCTTACCGGAGGAATGAGCAGTTCTTC CASRSAYRRNEQFF
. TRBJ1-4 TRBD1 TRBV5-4 TGTGCCAGCAGCAAGGACAGCCGGCAGGGGGTTAATGAAAAACTGTTTTTT CASSKDSRQGVNEKLFF
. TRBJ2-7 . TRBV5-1 TGCGCCAGCAGCTTGGTCGGGGGGCGCGACGAGCAGTACTTC CASSLVGGRDEQYF
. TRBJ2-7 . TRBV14 TGTGCCAGCAGCCAAGGGGGGGACGAGCAGTACTTC CASSQGGDEQYF
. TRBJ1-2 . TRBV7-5 TGTGTCAGAAGCTTAGACCCCTGGGCAGGCCTCTATGGCTACACCTTC CVRSLDPWAGLYGYTF
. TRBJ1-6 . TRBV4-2 TGTGCCAGCAGCCAAGATAGAGATTCACCCCTCCACTTT CASSQDRDSPLHF
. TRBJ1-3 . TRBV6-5 TGTGCCAGCGGACAGTATGGAAACACCATATATTTT CASGQYGNTIYF
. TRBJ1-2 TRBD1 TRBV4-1 TGCGCCAGCAGCCAAGATACGGGACAGAACTATGGCTACACCTTC CASSQDTGQNYGYTF
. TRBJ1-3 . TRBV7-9 TGTGCCAGCAGCTTAAATACGGTCTCTGGAAACACCATATATTTT CASSLNTVSGNTIYF
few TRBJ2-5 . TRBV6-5 TGTGCCAGCCAGCGGACGCAAGAGACCCAGTACTTC CASQRTQETQYF
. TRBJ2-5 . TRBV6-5 TGTGCCAGCAGTCGACCGGCACTAGGGACCCAGTACTTC CASSRPALGTQYF
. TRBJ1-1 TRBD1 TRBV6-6 TGTGCCAGCAGTCAGTCGGGACAGGGGGTAACCTATCACACTGAAGCTTTCTTT CASSQSGQGVTYHTEAFF